The present T cell receptor (beta chain) was sequenced within a study of shared clonotypes between healthy human individuals. Study background: A donor's plate count was three for CD4 naive and three for CD4 memory; CD8 naive had two and CD8 memory one.

The J segment lost 7 bases and the V segment lost 5 bases, leaving 5 bases of the junction unmatched. The V gene's germline CDR1 is LNHDA and CDR2 SQIVND (reference sequence). This CDR3 has 14 residues. Some clones are missing from TCRdb's copy, which holds only in-frame ones; the method was immunoSEQ multiplex PCR. The table shows under 850,000 clones, with about two thirds occurring only once. About this clone: Antigen unknown.

General study points: Naive CD4 clonotype sharing across several donors was about 5%. Sequencing of the sorted subsets was shown by rarefaction to be incomplete despite large depth.

V is TRBV19 and J is TRBJ2-5; 12 positions agree with TRBD2. This TCR came from a woman aged 25-40 years in good health. Material for sequencing was memory CD4+ T cells sorted from blood. Subset here: CD45RA-negative fraction. The CDR3, as DNA: TGTGCCAGTAGTCTTACGACTAGCGGGGGGACCCAGTACTTC. Translating it yields CASSLTTSGGTQYF.